This passage covers 17 T cell receptor beta chains from one sample sequenced in a study of shared clonotypes between healthy human individuals. TCRdb's copy holds only in-frame clones and misses some; the assay was immunoSEQ multiplex PCR. The table records approximately 1,000,000 clones, 70% to 80% of them present only once. Material for sequencing was memory CD4+ T cells from PBMCs. Subset specified: CD45RA-negative fraction. These receptors all stem from a young man in good health. Some clones in this sample may be carry-over from other donors' samples.

This clone has just one count. V usage is TRBV5-1 and J usage is TRBJ1-2, with 8 bases lining up with TRBD1. V trimming: 5 bases; J trimming: 2 bases; junction bases outside the gene matches: 8. Germline loops: CDR1 SGHRS, CDR2 YFSETQ. This CDR3 is built from 15 residues. CDR3 sequence reads: CASSSTGVTNYGYTF. The CDR3 DNA is TGCGCCAGCAGTTCGACAGGGGTGACGAACTATGGCTACACCTTC.

The V gene is TRBV5-4, the J gene TRBJ2-7, with 7 bases lining up with TRBD2. With V trimmed by 2 bases and J by 3 bases, 5 bases remained unmatched. The germline V gene encodes CDR1 SGHNT and CDR2 YYREEE (reference sequence). This CDR3 is built from 14 residues. Written as DNA, the CDR3 is TGTGCCAGCAGCTTCGGAGGGGAGGGCTACGAGCAGTACTTC. Encoded protein: CASSFGGEGYEQYF.

This sequence joins TRBV10-2 and TRBJ2-3; 11 bases match TRBD2. CDR3 size: 16 residues. Germline V gene data show CDR1 as WSHSY and CDR2 as SAAADI. With 8 bases clipped from V and 3 bases from J, the junction kept 10 bases outside the gene matches. The chain's CDR3 is CASGRSTSGNTDTQYF. The DNA for the CDR3 is TGCGCCAGCGGGAGGTCGACTAGCGGGAATACAGATACGCAGTATTTT.

V gene TRBV11-2 combines with J gene TRBJ1-5; D gene uncertain. CDR3 length: 13 amino acids. Trimming took 0 bases from V and 5 from J, leaving 5 bases between them. Germline CDR1 SGHAT, CDR2 FQNNGV. CDR3 nucleotides: TGTGCCAGCAGCTTAGATGGCCATCAGCCCCAGCATTTT. This encodes CASSLDGHQPQHF.

The chain employs TRBV2 and TRBJ2-7, with TRBD2 matching over 7 bases. V shed 3 bases and J 1 base; nucleotides not matched to a gene: 3. The germline CDR1 and CDR2 sequences are SNHLY and FYNNEI. CDR3 length equals 14 residues. This CDR3 is CASSDGGGSYEQYF. As DNA, the CDR3 is TGTGCCAGCAGTGACGGGGGAGGGTCCTACGAGCAGTACTTC. Supplemented by reference TRBV2 and TRBJ2-7, the full variable domain reads EPEVTQTPSHQVTQMGQEVILRCVPISNHLYFYWYRQILGQKVEFLVSFYNNEISEKSEIFDDQFSVERPDGSNFTLKIRSTKLEDSAMYFCASSDGGGSYEQYFGPGTRLTVT.

The chain combines TRBV7-9 with TRBJ2-1, with D tentatively TRBD1 or TRBD2 (5 bases each). Per the germline V gene, CDR1 is SEHNR and CDR2 is FQNEAQ (reference sequence). The CDR3 covers 14 residues. V was clipped by 2 bases and J by 6 bases, with 11 bases between them. The CDR3, as DNA: TGTGCCAGCAGCTTATCCGGGGCTGGCAATGAGCAGTTCTTC. This encodes CASSLSGAGNEQFF.

V is TRBV19 and J is TRBJ1-5, with D unclear. The germline V and J ends were trimmed by 4 bases and 0 bases, with 7 bases remaining between them. The CDR3 sequence is 14 residues long. The V gene's germline CDR1 is LNHDA and CDR2 SQIVND (reference sequence). The CDR3 protein is CASSKGLSNQPQHF. The CDR3 DNA sequence: TGTGCCAGTAGTAAGGGTCTTAGCAATCAGCCCCAGCATTTT.

V and J are TRBV28 and TRBJ1-3, with 7 bases aligning to TRBD1. V trimming: 6 bases; J trimming: 3 bases; junction bases outside the gene matches: 8. Germline CDR1 MDHEN, CDR2 SYDVKM. This CDR3 comprises 15 residues. The CDR3 DNA sequence: TGTGCCAGCAGCACAGGGACAGTCGGTGGAAACACCATATATTTT. It encodes CASSTGTVGGNTIYF.

The rearrangement links TRBV9 to TRBJ2-3; the D is unclear. CDR3 length: 15 residues. In germline, CDR1 is SGDLS, CDR2 YYNGEE. Deletions cut 0 bases from V and 1 base from J, with 9 bases between. The CDR3 reads CASSVGLGGTDTQYF. For the CDR3, the DNA is TGTGCCAGCAGCGTAGGACTTGGGGGCACAGATACGCAGTATTTT.

The J gene is TRBJ2-3, the V gene TRBV2; D tentatively fits TRBD1 or TRBD2 (5 bases each). The length of the CDR3 is 16 residues. Looked up from germline, CDR1 is SNHLY and CDR2 is FYNNEI. Trimming removed 6 bases at V and 4 bases at J, with 20 bases between. CDR3 in DNA: TGTGCCAGCAGCCGACAGCGAGCGGTTCAGCCAGATACGCAGTATTTT. Its protein is CASSRQRAVQPDTQYF.

A word on this clone: This CDR3 is also generated by other DNA sequences in the sample. This chain links TRBV5-1 with TRBJ1-1; tentatively, D is TRBD1 (6 bases). This CDR3 has 15 amino acids. Looked up from germline, CDR1 is SGHRS and CDR2 is YFSETQ. Trimming took 0 bases from V and 4 from J, leaving 13 bases between them. The CDR3 sequence: CASSLVGRGSTEAFF. CDR3 coding DNA: TGCGCCAGCAGCTTGGTAGGCAGGGGATCCACTGAAGCTTTCTTT.

The CDR3 nucleotides read TGTGCCAGCAGCCTAGGACAGGGGACGGAAAAACTGTTTTTT. This sequence encodes CASSLGQGTEKLFF. The gene calls are TRBV6-1 and TRBJ1-4; 9 bases match TRBD1. The CDR3 sequence is 14 residues long. With V trimmed by 6 bases and J by 8 bases, 7 bases remained unmatched. Germline V gives CDR1 MNHNS, CDR2 SASEGT.

A note on this clone: This CDR3 is also generated by other DNA sequences in the sample. The chain recombines TRBV18 with TRBJ2-3, with 11 bases matching TRBD2. Germline assignment: CDR1 KGHSH and CDR2 LQKENI. This CDR3 is built from 15 residues. V shed 6 bases, J shed 0 bases, and the junction held 2 bases outside the gene matches. The chain's CDR3 is CASSGLAASTDTQYF. CDR3 bases: TGTGCCAGCTCGGGACTAGCGGCTAGCACAGATACGCAGTATTTT.

The rearrangement uses TRBV9 and TRBJ2-1; TRBD2 aligns across 10 bases. Germline CDR1 is SGDLS and CDR2 is YYNGEE. The CDR3 spans 16 residues. V lost 0 bases to trimming and J lost 8 bases; unmatched junction nucleotides: 8. In DNA, the CDR3 is TGTGCCAGCAGCGTAGGGGGTAGCGGGAGGCTACATGAGCAGTTCTTC. It translates to CASSVGGSGRLHEQFF.

This clone was picked up one time. CDR3 residues: CASSLGGGSYEQYF. The CDR3, as DNA: TGTGCCAGCAGCTTAGGCGGGGGCTCCTACGAGCAGTACTTC. The rearrangement joins TRBV7-8 to TRBJ2-7, with 7 bases lining up with TRBD2. The V and J ends lost 1 base and 0 bases, in that order; junction bases with no gene match: 0. Looked up from germline, CDR1 is SGHVS and CDR2 is FQNEAQ. The CDR3 sequence is 14 residues long.

The V and J genes are TRBV7-3 and TRBJ1-1; no definite D call. Germline lookup yields CDR1 SGHTA and CDR2 FQGTGA. The CDR3 length is 14 residues. V lost 4 bases, J lost 1 base, and 10 bases lay in between. In DNA form, the CDR3 reads TGTGCCAGCAGCTCAAGAGGAGGGAACACTGAAGCTTTCTTT. It specifies CASSSRGGNTEAFF.

The CDR3 reads CASSPQGTGANVLTF. The CDR3 DNA sequence: TGTGCCAGCAGCCCTCAGGGTACTGGGGCCAACGTCCTGACTTTC. The chain joins TRBV7-2 to TRBJ2-6; TRBD1 is a possible D gene (5 bases). Trimming left V 5 bases short and J 2 bases short, with 10 bases between. Germline CDR1 SGHTA, CDR2 FQGNSA. This CDR3 has 15 residues.